The 30 T cell receptor beta chains below come from one sample, sequenced in a study of beta chain features in type 1 diabetes. The study, taken as a whole, reports: The study found moderately but significantly shorter TCRB CDR3s in all four CD4+ subsets of Type 1 diabetes patients.

Expressed TCRB transcripts were sequenced because the isolated RNA had all been reverse transcribed beforehand. This table comes from immunoSEQ multiplex PCR, and its TCRdb copy is limited to in-frame clones, with some not included. The profile shows approximately 600,000 clones, roughly an eighth of them singletons. No antigens are known for them. The sequenced material came from naive CD4+ T cells from blood. These receptors were collected from a man aged 25 to 45 with type 1 diabetes.

The chain carries TRBV7-6 and TRBJ2-7; D is perhaps TRBD2 (5 bases). This CDR3 spans 15 amino acids. The germline gives CDR1 SGHVS, CDR2 FNYEAQ. The V and J ends lost 0 bases and 4 bases respectively, with 13 bases between them. The CDR3 nucleotides read TGTGCCAGCAGCTTAGCGTCGGGGTCAATATACGAGCAGTACTTC. It translates to CASSLASGSIYEQYF.

This clone was seen a few times. The gene calls are TRBV5-1 and TRBJ2-2; D is possibly TRBD1 or TRBD2 (6 bases each). The CDR3 is 14 residues long. V shed 6 bases and J shed 8 bases, with 17 bases lying between them. CDR1 is SGHRS, CDR2 YFSETQ, per germline. In DNA form, the CDR3 reads TGCGCCAGCAAACGGTCCGGGGGCAATGGGGAGCTGTTTTTT. Protein product: CASKRSGGNGELFF. Based on the CDR3 plus reference TRBV5-1 and TRBJ2-2, the full variable domain is KAGVTQTPRYLIKTRGQQVTLSCSPISGHRSVSWYQQTPGQGLQFLFEYFSETQRNKGNFPGRFSGRQFSNSRSEMNVSTLELGDSALYLCASKRSGGNGELFFGEGSRLTVL.

This clone has just a few counts. This CDR3 is also generated by other DNA sequences in the sample. The chain employs TRBV19 and TRBJ1-1; D perhaps matches TRBD1 (5 bases). The V gene lost 0 bases and the J gene lost 3 bases, with 5 bases spanning the gap. The CDR3 sequence is 13 residues long. CDR1 is LNHDA and CDR2 is SQIVND in the germline V gene (reference sequence). The CDR3 loop reads CASSIDRDTEAFF. The DNA for the CDR3 is TGTGCCAGTAGTATAGACAGGGACACTGAAGCTTTCTTT. Complete variable domain (other parts from reference TRBV19 and TRBJ1-1): DGGITQSPKYLFRKEGQNVTLSCEQNLNHDAMYWYRQDPGQGLRLIYYSQIVNDFQKGDIAEGYSVSREKKESFPLTVTSAQKNPTAFYLCASSIDRDTEAFFGQGTRLTVV.

This clone has a handful of counts. V gene TRBV9 combines with J gene TRBJ1-6; D ambiguous. V shed 2 bases and J shed 5 bases, with 11 bases lying between them. CDR1 is SGDLS, CDR2 YYNGEE, per germline. This CDR3 has 15 amino acids. This CDR3 is CASSVSGRNNSPLHF. CDR3 bases: TGTGCCAGCAGCGTTAGTGGCAGAAATAATTCACCCCTCCACTTT.

The chain joins TRBV11-3 to TRBJ2-2; D is perhaps TRBD2 (5 bases). The germline V gene encodes CDR1 SGHNT and CDR2 YENEEA. The CDR3 is made up of 16 amino acids. V lost 6 bases, J lost 1 base, and 15 bases lay in between. The CDR3 region is CASRPTGGLNTGELFF. The CDR3 DNA follows: TGTGCCAGCAGACCTACGGGCGGGTTGAACACCGGGGAGCTGTTTTTT. Complete variable domain (other parts from reference TRBV11-3 and TRBJ2-2): EAGVVQSPRYKIIEKKQPVAFWCNPISGHNTLYWYLQNLGQGPELLIRYENEEAVDDSQLPKDRFSAERLKGVDSTLKIQPAELGDSAVYLCASRPTGGLNTGELFFGEGSRLTVL.

This clone has a handful of counts. V usage is TRBV27 and J usage is TRBJ2-1, with TRBD1 matching 10 bases. V shed 7 bases and J 8 bases; nucleotides not matched to a gene: 11. Germline CDR1 MNHEY, CDR2 SMNVEV (reference sequence). The CDR3 runs 15 residues. This chain's CDR3 is CASKAPGQGIDEQFF. The CDR3, as DNA: TGTGCCAGCAAGGCCCCGGGACAGGGGATAGATGAGCAGTTCTTC.

A few counts support this clone. CDR3 nucleotides: TGTGCCAGCAGCTTAGTCCCGAACACTGAAGCTTTCTTT. This translates into CASSLVPNTEAFF. V and J are TRBV7-2 and TRBJ1-1, with D unresolved. The V end was cut by 1 base, the J end by 1 base, with 4 bases between. The CDR3 totals 13 residues. Germline CDR1 SGHTA, CDR2 FQGNSA.

This clone was counted a few times. The rearrangement links TRBV19 to TRBJ2-1; 10 nucleotides line up with TRBD1. The CDR3 consists of 14 residues. Germline V gives CDR1 LNHDA, CDR2 SQIVND (reference sequence). V gave up 3 bases and J gave up 8 bases; unmatched junction bases: 4. The CDR3 bases are TGTGCCAGTAGTATTGGGACAGGGGACCATGAGCAGTTCTTC. The encoded protein is CASSIGTGDHEQFF.

This clone occurred a few times. Other DNA sequences of this sample code for an identical CDR3. This chain uses TRBV7-3 with TRBJ1-2, with D unresolved. Trimming took off 3 bases at V and 1 base at J, with 6 bases between the two ends. Germline V CDR1 and CDR2: SGHTA, FQGTGA. The CDR3 is 13 amino acids. The CDR3 sequence is CASSLDGNYGYTF. DNA for the CDR3: TGTGCCAGCAGCTTGGACGGTAACTATGGCTACACCTTC.

There are a few counts of this clone. The genes are TRBV19 and TRBJ2-3; TRBD2 matches at 15 bases. The CDR3 is made up of 16 amino acids. CDR1 and CDR2 from the germline V gene are LNHDA and SQIVND (reference sequence). J gave up 3 bases and V 9 bases, and 7 bases lay outside the gene matches. CDR3 in DNA: TGTGCCAGCAGGACTAGCGGGGGGGCATGGACAGATACGCAGTATTTT. It codes for CASRTSGGAWTDTQYF.

The chain carries TRBV6-4 and TRBJ2-1, with D possibly being TRBD1 (5 bases). CDR1 is MRHNA and CDR2 is SNTAGT in the germline V gene. The ends were cut back, 3 bases at V and 3 bases at J, with 12 bases in the middle. This CDR3 spans 15 amino acids. The CDR3 region is CASSEARANYNEQFF. The CDR3 DNA sequence: TGTGCCAGCAGTGAAGCCAGGGCGAACTACAATGAGCAGTTCTTC.

The table lists this clone with a few counts. The chain employs TRBV9 and TRBJ2-2, with 11 positions matching TRBD2. Germline CDR1 and CDR2: SGDLS and YYNGEE. Losses at the gene ends were 4 bases for V and 6 bases for J; bases not matched to a gene: 8. The length of the CDR3 is 16 residues. Here the CDR3 DNA reads TGTGCCAGCAGCCCTCAACTAGCGGGGGCCTCCGGGGAGCTGTTTTTT. Its protein product is CASSPQLAGASGELFF. Supplemented by reference TRBV9 and TRBJ2-2, the full variable domain reads DSGVTQTPKHLITATGQRVTLRCSPRSGDLSVYWYQQSLDQGLQFLIQYYNGEERAKGNILERFSAQQFPDLHSELNLSSLELGDSALYFCASSPQLAGASGELFFGEGSRLTVL.

The rearrangement links TRBV6-5 to TRBJ2-7; 11 nucleotides align to TRBD2. This CDR3 has 15 amino acids. Per the germline V gene, CDR1 is MNHEY and CDR2 is SVGAGI. Trimming at V came to 7 bases and at J to 3 bases, leaving 8 bases not matched to a gene. CDR3 region: CASKGLAATHYEQYF. The CDR3, as DNA: TGTGCCAGCAAGGGACTAGCGGCAACCCACTACGAGCAGTACTTC.

The genes are TRBV5-6 and TRBJ1-4, with D possibly TRBD1 on 5 matching bases. The V and J ends lost 0 bases and 7 bases respectively, with 10 bases between them. This CDR3 is built from 14 residues. CDR1 SGHDT and CDR2 YYEEEE come from the germline V gene. CDR3 DNA: TGTGCCAGCAGCTTGGACAGGCTTGGTGAAAAACTGTTTTTT. Its protein is CASSLDRLGEKLFF.

The chain uses TRBV5-1 and TRBJ1-2; tentatively, D is TRBD1 (5 bases). The CDR3 has 14 residues. CDR1 and CDR2 from the germline V gene are SGHRS and YFSETQ. The V gene lost 4 bases and the J gene lost 8 bases, with 18 bases spanning the gap. Written as DNA, the CDR3 is TGCGCCAGCAGCCCGGAACATGGGGGAGCCGGCTACACCTTC. Amino acid sequence: CASSPEHGGAGYTF.

The V gene is TRBV10-3, the J gene TRBJ1-1, with D perhaps TRBD1 (5 bases). V lost 0 bases and J 1 base, leaving 6 bases between the germline ends. This CDR3 is 14 amino acids long. In germline, CDR1 is ENHRY, CDR2 SYGVKD. Here the CDR3 reads CAISESDRNTEAFF. CDR3 bases: TGTGCCATCAGTGAGTCCGACAGGAACACTGAAGCTTTCTTT.

In the case of this clone: Other DNA sequences within the sample encode an identical CDR3. The gene calls are TRBV2 and TRBJ1-3; possibly TRBD1 for D (6 bases). Trimming removed 4 bases from V and 4 bases from J, with 11 bases in between. This CDR3 region has 14 residues. CDR1 is SNHLY and CDR2 is FYNNEI in the germline V gene. CDR3 sequence reads: CASSVDRSGNTIYF. In nucleotides, the CDR3 is TGTGCCAGCAGTGTAGACAGGTCGGGAAACACCATATATTTT.

This clone has just a few counts. This rearrangement joins TRBV18 to TRBJ2-3; D unclear. Trimming shortened V by 1 base and J by 0 bases, and 8 bases separated the two germline ends. Looked up from germline, CDR1 is KGHSH and CDR2 is LQKENI. The CDR3 totals 15 residues. The CDR3 DNA follows: TGTGCCAGCTCACCACTGTCAGCTAGCACAGATACGCAGTATTTT. This sequence encodes CASSPLSASTDTQYF.

The table lists this clone with a few counts. The genes are TRBV9 and TRBJ2-1; 7 bases are shared with TRBD2. Germline trimming cut 0 bases from V and 8 bases from J; bases unmatched to any gene: 11. The CDR3 sequence is 16 residues long. CDR1 is SGDLS, CDR2 YYNGEE, per germline. CDR3 residues: CASSVVGGSSLDEQFF. The DNA of the CDR3 is TGTGCCAGCAGCGTAGTGGGGGGGTCCTCACTCGATGAGCAGTTCTTC.

V gene TRBV4-2 combines with J gene TRBJ2-3, with D perhaps assigned TRBD1 or TRBD2 (6 bases each). Germline CDR1 LGHNA, CDR2 YNFKEQ. The CDR3 is 16 residues long. V was trimmed by 0 bases and J by 3 bases, leaving 13 bases between them. This CDR3 reads CASSQDVGGRTDTQYF. For the CDR3, the DNA is TGTGCCAGCAGCCAAGATGTGGGGGGCCGGACAGATACGCAGTATTTT.

This clone appeared a few times. The same CDR3 arises from other DNA sequences in this sample as well. The chain uses TRBV18 and TRBJ2-7, with 7 bases matching TRBD2. The CDR3 has 12 residues. Germline CDR1 KGHSH, CDR2 LQKENI. With V trimmed by 0 bases and J by 7 bases, 0 bases remained unmatched. This CDR3 is CASSPPGGEQYF. CDR3 sequence (DNA): TGTGCCAGCTCACCACCGGGGGGGGAGCAGTACTTC. The whole variable domain, filled in from reference TRBV18 and TRBJ2-7, reads NAGVMQNPRHLVRRRGQEARLRCSPMKGHSHVYWYRQLPEEGLKFMVYLQKENIIDESGMPKERFSAEFPKEGPSILRIQQVVRGDSAAYFCASSPPGGEQYFGPGTRLTVT.

This clone was seen more than once but under ten times. V usage is TRBV2 and J usage is TRBJ1-2; no reliable D call. This CDR3 contains 13 residues. The V and J ends lost 4 bases and 6 bases respectively, with 12 bases between them. Germline V gives CDR1 SNHLY, CDR2 FYNNEI. DNA of the CDR3: TGTGCCAGCAGTGTCGAGGTACGACATGGCTACACCTTC. Translating it yields CASSVEVRHGYTF.

This chain uses TRBV4-3 with TRBJ1-4, with D possibly matching TRBD1 (5 bases). V lost 3 bases and J lost 6, with 11 bases in between. This CDR3 region has 14 residues. Per the germline V gene, CDR1 is LGHNA and CDR2 is YSLEER. The CDR3, as DNA: TGCGCCAGCAGCCAGTGGGGCCAGGATGAAAAACTGTTTTTT. Its protein is CASSQWGQDEKLFF.

The chain uses TRBV2 and TRBJ2-3; D might be TRBD1 (8 bases). The V end lost 6 bases, the J end lost 5 bases, and 15 bases lay between the germline ends. This CDR3 is 14 amino acids long. The germline gives CDR1 SNHLY, CDR2 FYNNEI. The CDR3 nucleotides are TGTGCCAGCAGGAAAACAGGGGGGGGAGATACGCAGTATTTT. Protein sequence: CASRKTGGGDTQYF.

This chain joins TRBV5-1 and TRBJ2-5; 11 bases are a match to TRBD2. The V gene end was trimmed by 4 bases and the J gene end by 6 bases; junction bases not matched to a gene: 11. The germline gives CDR1 SGHRS, CDR2 YFSETQ. The CDR3 sequence is 16 residues long. The CDR3 sequence is CASSPEVAGGLKTQYF. The CDR3 region has the DNA TGCGCCAGCAGCCCGGAGGTAGCGGGGGGGCTAAAGACCCAGTACTTC.

This clone was detected a few times. This sequence joins TRBV15 and TRBJ2-3; no clear D. The CDR3 covers 14 residues. V lost 6 bases, J lost 1 base, and 11 bases lay in between. Per the germline V gene, CDR1 is LNHNV and CDR2 is YYDKDF (reference sequence). The CDR3 DNA reads TGTGCCACCAGTCCCTCAGGCCGCACAGATACGCAGTATTTT. Translating gives CATSPSGRTDTQYF.

In this sample, this clone turned up a few times. The rearrangement joins TRBV5-4 to TRBJ2-5; D may be TRBD1 or TRBD2 (5 bases each). The CDR3 is 14 residues long. Germline values: CDR1 SGHNT, CDR2 YYREEE (reference sequence). Trimming left V 4 bases short and J 4 bases short, with 14 bases between. In DNA form, the CDR3 reads TGTGCCAGCAGCCGGGGCCTCGGTGGAGAGACCCAGTACTTC. Its protein product is CASSRGLGGETQYF.

The J gene is TRBJ2-3, the V gene TRBV7-9, with D uncertain. The length of the CDR3 is 13 residues. Looked up from germline, CDR1 is SEHNR and CDR2 is FQNEAQ (reference sequence). Trimming removed 7 bases at V and 2 bases at J, with 10 bases between. Here the CDR3 reads CASMGRTTDTQYF. The CDR3 region has the DNA TGTGCCAGCATGGGCAGGACCACAGATACGCAGTATTTT.

This chain uses TRBV4-1 with TRBJ2-3; D tentatively reads TRBD1 or TRBD2 (5 bases each). Germline CDR1 is MGHRA and CDR2 is YSYEKL. The CDR3 covers 15 residues. Trimming cost V 0 bases and J 4 bases, with 11 bases left between them. CDR3 nucleotides: TGCGCCAGCAGCCAAGATACGGGGCTTCCAGATACGCAGTATTTT. Translation gives CASSQDTGLPDTQYF.

The chain employs TRBV30 and TRBJ1-6; no reliable D call. CDR1 and CDR2 (germline): GTSNPN, SVGIG (reference sequence). The CDR3 runs to 13 residues. The V and J ends lost 3 bases and 10 bases respectively, with 13 bases between them. CDR3 region: CAWSSQLPSPLHF. CDR3 nucleotides: TGTGCCTGGAGCTCACAGCTCCCCTCACCCCTCCACTTT.